This T cell receptor (beta chain) was found in a study of T-cell memory formation after mild COVID-19. TCRdb itself ran the 5' RACE reads through MiXCR, one entry per CDR3 protein. Of 95,000 to 120,000 distinct CDR3 sequences listed, 18% are singletons. Per the germline V gene, CDR1 is GTSNPN and CDR2 is SVGIG (reference sequence). V was clipped by 4 bases and J by 10 bases, with 16 bases between them. The CDR3 runs 12 residues. Input material: PBMCs or a T cell subset sorted from them (not recorded which). V gene TRBV30 combines with J gene TRBJ1-1; D is possibly TRBD1 (6 bases). The source of this sequence is a man aged 18 to 29 who had mild COVID-19 (a few samples of this study predate the infection). Cell type and time point are not known. In nucleotides, the CDR3 is TGTGCCTGGAACACTGGACAGAGAGGAGCTTTCTTT. Protein: CAWNTGQRGAFF.